Sequencing of this TCR beta chain was carried out in a study of lymphopenia after photon versus proton radiotherapy. The CDR3 is made up of 13 amino acids. Germline CDR1 and CDR2: SGHDT and YYEEEE. With 2 bases removed from V and 4 bases from J, the gap between germline ends came to 7 bases. Sequencing was performed with immunoSEQ multiplex PCR; in TCRdb, only in-frame clones are kept and a portion is missing. The sample has roughly 12,000 clones; about nine tenths are singletons. General study results and limits: Proton therapy kept repertoires fairly stable, unlike photons, which gained effector/memory cells. Larger post-nadir TCR diversity loss correlated inversely with survival in deceased patients. After the lymphocyte nadir, photon-treated repertoires showed oligoclonal expansion, especially of CD8+ Temra cells. Survival link was tested only in deceased patients; proton benefit remains a possibility.

For this clone: Antigen unknown.

The V gene is TRBV5-6, the J gene TRBJ1-5; D gene uncertain. The sample consisted of peripheral blood, taken from a patient treated with photon-based radiotherapy. This TCR was sampled from a man aged 60 to 75 with pancreatic cancer. The DNA of the CDR3 is TGTGCCAGCAGCTTCGAGAAGAATCAGCCCCAGCATTTT. It encodes CASSFEKNQPQHF.